Following are 18 T cell receptor beta chains from one sample sequenced in a study of T cells in Graves' hyperthyroidism and ophthalmopathy. From RNA transcripts, TCR beta CDR3 regions were amplified. First-round RT-PCR with HTBI primers amplified the TCR CDR3 region. TCRdb re-called the multiplex PCR reads through MiXCR, storing one row per CDR3 protein. The table includes about 380,000 distinct CDR3 sequences, less than 20% detected once. Sequenced material: blood. These receptors came from a man younger than 30 with Graves' ophthalmopathy.

There are a few counts of this clonotype. The rearrangement joins TRBV4-1 to TRBJ1-5; no reliable D call. The CDR3 length is 15 residues. The V gene lost 6 bases and the J gene lost 5 bases, with 17 bases spanning the gap. Germline V gene sequence: CDR1 MGHRA, CDR2 YSYEKL. CDR3 region: CASRNMRGGDQPQHF. The CDR3 DNA is TGCGCCAGCAGGAATATGCGGGGTGGGGATCAGCCCCAGCATTTT.

Ten or more counts support this clonotype. V is TRBV5-1 and J is TRBJ1-2, with D unresolved. Germline V gene data show CDR1 as SGHRS and CDR2 as YFSETQ. The ends were cut back, 0 bases at V and 1 base at J, with 7 bases in the middle. The CDR3 sequence is 14 residues long. The CDR3 region has the DNA TGCGCCAGCAGCTTGGATGGGATTAACTATGGCTACACCTTC. Translated: CASSLDGINYGYTF.

At least ten counts were recorded for this clonotype. This rearrangement joins TRBV11-2 to TRBJ1-2, with D hard to call. CDR3 length: 15 amino acids. Germline V CDR1 and CDR2: SGHAT, FQNNGV. V gave up 5 bases and J gave up 1 base, with 14 bases separating them. CDR3 DNA: TGTGCCAGCAGCATGAGGGCACTCGATAACTATGGCTACACCTTC. Translated, it gives CASSMRALDNYGYTF. Full variable domain (rest looked up from reference TRBV11-2 and TRBJ1-2): EAGVAQSPRYKIIEKRQSVAFWCNPISGHATLYWYQQILGQGPKLLIQFQNNGVVDDSQLPKDRFSAERLKGVDSTLKIQPAKLEDSAVYLCASSMRALDNYGYTFGSGTRLTVV.

This clonotype turned up a few times. The chain is built from TRBV4-1 and TRBJ2-3; 11 bases align to TRBD1. J gave up 4 bases and V 5 bases, and 8 bases lay outside the gene matches. This CDR3 region has 16 residues. Germline values: CDR1 MGHRA, CDR2 YSYEKL. CDR3 region: CASSVTGTGGADTQYF. CDR3 in DNA: TGCGCCAGCAGCGTTACCGGGACAGGGGGAGCAGATACGCAGTATTTT.

This rearrangement joins TRBV7-9 to TRBJ2-1; TRBD1 matches 9 bases. The germline V gene encodes CDR1 SEHNR and CDR2 FQNEAQ (reference sequence). This CDR3 is 14 amino acids long. V lost 5 bases and J lost 6; bases outside the gene matches: 5. Written as DNA, the CDR3 is TGTGCCAGCAGCCGGGACAGGGACCCCAATGAGCAGTTCTTC. Amino acid sequence: CASSRDRDPNEQFF.

This clonotype occurred many times. The chain uses TRBV20-1 and TRBJ2-6, with 7 nucleotides matching TRBD1. Per germline, CDR1 DFQATT and CDR2 SNEGSKA (reference sequence). V shed 5 bases, J shed 1 base, and the junction held 2 bases outside the gene matches. The CDR3 has 14 residues. CDR3 residues: CSAQTGSGANVLTF. CDR3 DNA: TGCAGTGCTCAGACAGGGTCTGGGGCCAACGTCCTGACTTTC.

The chain couples TRBV7-9 to TRBJ2-3, with 11 bases that match TRBD2. V dropped 5 bases and J dropped 0; count of bases not matched to a gene: 4. The CDR3 length is 16 residues. CDR1 is SEHNR, CDR2 FQNEAQ, per germline (reference sequence). The CDR3 loop is CASSTLAGGSTDTQYF. The CDR3 DNA reads as TGTGCCAGCAGCACTCTAGCGGGGGGTAGCACAGATACGCAGTATTTT.

This clonotype was observed at least ten times. This chain connects TRBV11-1 to TRBJ2-7, with TRBD1 matching over 8 bases. This CDR3 is built from 15 residues. V gave up 5 bases and J gave up 1 base; unmatched junction bases: 7. Germline V gene lookup returns CDR1 SGHAT and CDR2 FQDESV (reference sequence). CDR3 bases: TGTGCCAGCAGCCTTGACAGGGGCAGGTCCTACGAGCAGTACTTC. It yields the protein CASSLDRGRSYEQYF.

The V call is TRBV6-1, the J call TRBJ2-7; possibly TRBD2 for D (6 bases). The CDR3 is 14 residues long. Trimming took off 6 bases at V and 3 bases at J, with 15 bases between the two ends. CDR1 is MNHNS and CDR2 is SASEGT in the germline V gene. This CDR3 is CASSRTGTHYEQYF. The CDR3 region has the DNA TGTGCCAGCAGCCGGACCGGGACTCACTACGAGCAGTACTTC.

This clonotype has more than one count but fewer than ten. V is TRBV20-1 and J is TRBJ2-3; 8 bases agree with TRBD1. J was trimmed by 4 bases and V by 7 bases; bases with no gene match: 10. CDR3 length: 14 residues. Germline V gene data show CDR1 as DFQATT and CDR2 as SNEGSKA (reference sequence). CDR3 sequence reads: CSGLGDRTADTQYF. The CDR3 region has the DNA TGCAGTGGCCTTGGGGACAGGACTGCAGATACGCAGTATTTT.

V gene TRBV20-1 combines with J gene TRBJ2-7, with 10 positions matching TRBD2. The length of the CDR3 is 15 residues. In germline, CDR1 is DFQATT, CDR2 SNEGSKA (reference sequence). J was trimmed by 3 bases and V by 3 bases; bases with no gene match: 8. In DNA, the CDR3 is TGCAGTGCTAGTTCCGGCGGGACTAGCGTCTACGAGCAGTACTTC. It encodes CSASSGGTSVYEQYF.

The rearrangement links TRBV4-1 to TRBJ2-7, with D possibly being TRBD1 or TRBD2 (5 bases each). The germline V gene encodes CDR1 MGHRA and CDR2 YSYEKL. The CDR3 consists of 14 residues. V lost 4 bases and J lost 4, with 14 bases in between. The CDR3, as DNA: TGCGCCAGCAGCCTTGTCCAGGGAGTGTACGAGCAGTACTTC. Its protein is CASSLVQGVYEQYF.

DNA of the CDR3: TGTGCCAGCAGCCAAGATATCGGGGGGCCCGACTATGGCTACACCTTC. Residues: CASSQDIGGPDYGYTF. The chain carries TRBV3-1 and TRBJ1-2; TRBD1 is a possible D gene (6 bases). CDR1 LGHDT and CDR2 YNNKEL come from the germline V gene (reference sequence). The CDR3 spans 16 residues. The germline V and J ends were trimmed by 0 bases and 3 bases, with 14 bases remaining between them.

The gene calls are TRBV19 and TRBJ2-7, with D tentatively TRBD1 (5 bases). CDR1 and CDR2 from the germline V gene are LNHDA and SQIVND (reference sequence). V was pared by 6 bases and J by 7 bases, with 19 bases between. The CDR3 length is 14 residues. The CDR3 bases are TGTGCCAGTAGAGATAAATCAGGGATCGGGGAGCAGTACTTC. Translating it yields CASRDKSGIGEQYF.

This clonotype was observed at least ten times. The chain has TRBV2 and TRBJ2-3; 7 positions agree with TRBD1. This CDR3 is built from 13 residues. The trim removed 8 bases at V and 2 bases at J, leaving 4 bases unmatched. CDR1 and CDR2 from the germline V gene are SNHLY and FYNNEI. This CDR3 reads CASSRGSTDTQYF. DNA for the CDR3: TGTGCCAGCTCCAGGGGGTCCACAGATACGCAGTATTTT.

A word on this clonotype: A read error may explain this, as a much larger clone is one base away. The gene calls are TRBV28 and TRBJ2-5; the D gene could be TRBD1 or TRBD2 (7 bases each). Germline V CDR1 and CDR2: MDHEN, SYDVKM. There are 15 residues in the CDR3. The CDR3 nucleotides are TGTGCCAGCAGTGTAACCGGCAGGGGGGGAGAGACCCAGCACTTC. It encodes CASSVTGRGGETQHF.

The chain links TRBV19 to TRBJ1-2; 10 bases match TRBD1. From germline, CDR1 is LNHDA and CDR2 SQIVND (reference sequence). The CDR3 is 14 residues long. V was pared by 7 bases and J by 8 bases, with 10 bases of the junction left unmatched. This chain's CDR3 is CASTPTGGARGYTF. The CDR3 region has the DNA TGTGCCAGTACCCCGACAGGGGGCGCCCGGGGCTACACCTTC. The full variable domain, rest sourced from reference TRBV19 and TRBJ1-2, is DGGITQSPKYLFRKEGQNVTLSCEQNLNHDAMYWYRQDPGQGLRLIYYSQIVNDFQKGDIAEGYSVSREKKESFPLTVTSAQKNPTAFYLCASTPTGGARGYTFGSGTRLTVV.

This clonotype was detected only a few times. The chain uses TRBV6-1 and TRBJ1-5; no clear D gene. Per the germline V gene, CDR1 is MNHNS and CDR2 is SASEGT. V lost 5 bases, J lost 9 bases, and 11 bases lay in between. This CDR3 is built from 12 residues. CDR3 nucleotide sequence: TGTGCCAGCAGTCCGGTAGGTTGGCCCCAGCATTTT. Protein product: CASSPVGWPQHF.